The sequence of this TCR beta chain was determined in a study of cytomegalovirus exposure and HLA in healthy donors. Findings of the study overall: Earlier analysis found most TCR beta V segments productive about 87% or about 30% of the time. Overall, roughly 150 TCR beta chains were annotated as cytomegalovirus-associated. With later analysis, a missense DCLRE1C variant became linked to TCR beta V- and J-gene trimming.

As regards this clone: Antigen: not known.

With V trimmed by 7 bases and J by 6 bases, 7 bases remained unmatched. The germline CDR1 and CDR2 sequences are GTSNPN and SVGIG (reference sequence). CDR3 size: 12 residues. Both 60 Vbeta primers and 13 Jbeta primers went into the PCR. Method: immunoSEQ multiplex PCR; TCRdb's copy keeps in-frame clones and lacks some. The table lists some 180,000 clones, about 85% of them singletons. The clonotype comes from a boy aged 2-15 years in good health and CMV-seronegative. The sample was PBMCs. The J gene is TRBJ2-7, the V gene TRBV30; 9 bases fit TRBD1. The CDR3 bases are TGTGCCTCCCACAGGGGGCTAGGCGAGCAGTACTTC. Protein product: CASHRGLGEQYF.